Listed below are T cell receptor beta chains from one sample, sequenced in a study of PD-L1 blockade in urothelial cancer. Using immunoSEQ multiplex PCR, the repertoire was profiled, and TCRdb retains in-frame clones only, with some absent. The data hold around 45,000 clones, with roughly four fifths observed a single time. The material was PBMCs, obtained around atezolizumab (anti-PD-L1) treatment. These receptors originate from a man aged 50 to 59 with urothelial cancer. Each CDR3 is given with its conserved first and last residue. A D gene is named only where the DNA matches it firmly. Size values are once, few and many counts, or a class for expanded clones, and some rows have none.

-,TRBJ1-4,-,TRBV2,TGTGCCAGCAGGGGCCAGGGCGCCCCCGGAGAACTGTTTTTT,CASRGQGAPGELFF
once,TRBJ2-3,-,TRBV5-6,TGTGCCAGCCAAGGGGTCGATACGCAGTATTTT,CASQGVDTQYF
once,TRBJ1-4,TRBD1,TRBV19,TGTGCCAGTAGCTGGGACCAGGGGGGTGAAAAACTGTTTTTT,CASSWDQGGEKLFF
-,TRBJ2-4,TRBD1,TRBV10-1,TGCGCCAGCAGTGAGATGACAGGGAATGTTAGAGACATTCAGTACTTC,CASSEMTGNVRDIQYF
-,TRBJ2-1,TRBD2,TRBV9,TGTGCCAGCAGCGTAGTAGCGGGGGGGCCTATTGAGCAGTTCTTC,CASSVVAGGPIEQFF
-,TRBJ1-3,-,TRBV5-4,TGTGCCAGCAGCTTTGACAGTAACTCTGGAAACACCATATATTTT,CASSFDSNSGNTIYF
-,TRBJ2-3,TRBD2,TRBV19,TGTGCCAGTAGTATGAGGCTAGCGGGCACAGATACGCAGTATTTT,CASSMRLAGTDTQYF
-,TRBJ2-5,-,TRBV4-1,TGCGCCAGCAGCCGTCTATACCAAGAGACCCAGTACTTC,CASSRLYQETQYF
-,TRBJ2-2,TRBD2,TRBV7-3,TGTGCCAGCAGCCTCGTGGGCACCGGGGGGACCGGGGAGCTGTTTTTT,CASSLVGTGGTGELFF
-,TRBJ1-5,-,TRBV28,TGTGCCAGCAGTCGGCTCGGGAGCAATCAGCCCCAGCATTTT,CASSRLGSNQPQHF
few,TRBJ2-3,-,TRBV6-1,TGTGCCAGCAGTGACGGGAGCACAGATACGCAGTATTTT,CASSDGSTDTQYF
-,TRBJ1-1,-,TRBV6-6,TGTGCCAGCAGTCCCCCTCAGGGCACTGAAGCTTTCTTT,CASSPPQGTEAFF
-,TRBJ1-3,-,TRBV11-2,TGTGCCAGCAGCAAGGAGGGAAACACCATATATTTT,CASSKEGNTIYF
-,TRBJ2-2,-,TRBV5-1,TGCGCCAGCAGCTTGGATCCAAACACCGGGGAGCTGTTTTTT,CASSLDPNTGELFF
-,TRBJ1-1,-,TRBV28,TGTGCCAGCAGTTTAAGGGGCCCCCCGGTGGGAAACACTGAAGCTTTCTTT,CASSLRGPPVGNTEAFF
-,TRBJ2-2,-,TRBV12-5,TGTGCTAGTGGTTTGCCCACTGCCGGGGAGCTGTTTTTT,CASGLPTAGELFF
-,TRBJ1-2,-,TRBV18,TGTGCCAGCTCACCTAACGGGAACTATGGCTACACCTTC,CASSPNGNYGYTF
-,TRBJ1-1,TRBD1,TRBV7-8,TGTGCCAGCAGCAGTAGGCGGGACAGGGGGCTCTGGACTGAAGCTTTCTTT,CASSSRRDRGLWTEAFF
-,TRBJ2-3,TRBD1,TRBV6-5,TGTGCCAGCACCAGACAGGGGGCGCTTCGAGATACGCAGTATTTT,CASTRQGALRDTQYF
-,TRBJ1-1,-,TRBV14,TGTGCCAGCAGCCGACGGGGGTTTAACACTGAAGCTTTCTTT,CASSRRGFNTEAFF
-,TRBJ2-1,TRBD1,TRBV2,TGTGCCAGCACAGACAGGGGGCGATCAAATGAGCAGTTCTTC,CASTDRGRSNEQFF
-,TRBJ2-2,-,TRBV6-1,TGTGCCAGCAGTGAAGCGCGAAGGGGGCTGTTTTTT,CASSEARRGLFF
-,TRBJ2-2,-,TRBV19,TGTGCCAGTAGACCCCTGACTAGGTTCACCGGGGAGCTGTTTTTT,CASRPLTRFTGELFF
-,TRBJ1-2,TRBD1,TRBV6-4,TGTGCCAGCAGTGAAGAGGGGGCTGGAGTTATGTATGGCTACACCTTC,CASSEEGAGVMYGYTF
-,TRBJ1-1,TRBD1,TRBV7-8,TGTGCCAGCAGCTCCGGACAGGGGGCCAACACTGAAGCTTTCTTT,CASSSGQGANTEAFF
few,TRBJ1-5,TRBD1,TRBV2,TGTGCCAGCCTCCCGACAGGGGCTAGCAATCAGCCCCAGCATTTT,CASLPTGASNQPQHF
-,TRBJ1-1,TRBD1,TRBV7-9,TGTGCCAGCATTCTGACAGGGGTTACTGAAGCTTTCTTT,CASILTGVTEAFF
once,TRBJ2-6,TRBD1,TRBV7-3,TGTGCCAGCAGCTTAACGTCGGGACAGGGTTTCTCTGGGGCCAACGTCCTGACTTTC,CASSLTSGQGFSGANVLTF
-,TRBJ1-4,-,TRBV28,TGTGCCACCACGGAGTTATTGTTGAGTGAAAAACTGTTTTTT,CATTELLLSEKLFF
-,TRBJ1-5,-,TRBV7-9,TGTGCCAGCAGCTTAATGGGGGCTTATCAGCCCCAGCATTTT,CASSLMGAYQPQHF
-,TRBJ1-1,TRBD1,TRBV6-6,TGTGCCAGCAGCCTGACAGGGGTCACTGAAGCTTTCTTT,CASSLTGVTEAFF
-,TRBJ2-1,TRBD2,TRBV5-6,TGTGCCAGCAGCTTACTAGCGGCCAATGAGCAGTTCTTC,CASSLLAANEQFF
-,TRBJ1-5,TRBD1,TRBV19,TGTGCCAGTAGTATCGACAGGGCCCCAAGCCAGCCCCAGCATTTT,CASSIDRAPSQPQHF
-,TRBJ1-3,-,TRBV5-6,TGTGCCAGCAGCTTGGGGGGCTACTCTGGAAACACCATATATTTT,CASSLGGYSGNTIYF
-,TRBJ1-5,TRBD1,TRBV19,TGTGCCAGTACGCTATCGCCCCGGGACAGCATCAATCAGCCCCAGCATTTT,CASTLSPRDSINQPQHF
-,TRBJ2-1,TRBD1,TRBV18,TGTGCCAGCTCACCACTCCTAACAGGGGATGAGCAGTTCTTC,CASSPLLTGDEQFF
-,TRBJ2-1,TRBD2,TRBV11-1,TGTGCCAGCAGCTTAAGGGTAGCGGGCATCTACAATGAGCAGTTCTTC,CASSLRVAGIYNEQFF
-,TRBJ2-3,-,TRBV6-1,TGTGCCAGCCGAAAACAGGGGGGGGTCACAGATACGCAGTATTTT,CASRKQGGVTDTQYF
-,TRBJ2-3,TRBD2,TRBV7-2,TGTGCCAGCAGCTTAATCGGGACTAACACAGATACGCAGTATTTT,CASSLIGTNTDTQYF
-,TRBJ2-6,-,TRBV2,TGTGCCAGCAGTGAACGGAGCTCTGGGGCCAACGTCCTGACTTTC,CASSERSSGANVLTF
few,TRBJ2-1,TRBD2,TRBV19,TGTGCCACTCTAGCGGGGTACAATGAGCAGTTCTTC,CATLAGYNEQFF
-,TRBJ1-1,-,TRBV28,TGTGCCAGCAGTGAACAGGGTAAGGAGTGGAACACTGAAGCTTTCTTT,CASSEQGKEWNTEAFF
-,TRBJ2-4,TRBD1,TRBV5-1,TGCGCCAGCAGTTCCGGACAGGGGGCGCGTAAAAACATTCAGTACTTC,CASSSGQGARKNIQYF
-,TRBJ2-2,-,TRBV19,TGTGCCAGTAGTATGGGGGGAGGCCGGACCGGGGAGCTGTTTTTT,CASSMGGGRTGELFF
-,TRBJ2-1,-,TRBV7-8,TGTGCCAGCAGAGCGGCAGGGGCTGTTGCAGTGCATGAGCAGTTCTTC,CASRAAGAVAVHEQFF
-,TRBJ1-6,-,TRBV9,TGTGCCAGCAGCCCCACTACTAATTCACCCCTCCACTTT,CASSPTTNSPLHF
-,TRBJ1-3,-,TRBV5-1,TGCGCCAGCAGCTCCCTGACGGGGAGCTCTGGAAACACCATATATTTT,CASSSLTGSSGNTIYF
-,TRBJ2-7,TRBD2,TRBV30,TGTGCCTGTATCCCGACTAGCGGGATCTACGAGCAGTACTTC,CACIPTSGIYEQYF
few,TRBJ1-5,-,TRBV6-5,TGTGCCAGCGGAACAGGGAGCTTCAATCAGCCCCAGCATTTT,CASGTGSFNQPQHF
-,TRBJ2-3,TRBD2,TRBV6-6,TGTGCCAGCAGTTCCTCAGGACTAGCGAGCACAGATACGCAGTATTTT,CASSSSGLASTDTQYF
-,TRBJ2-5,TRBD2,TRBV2,TGTGCCAGCAGGGCTAGCGGGAGAGGTGGAGAGACCCAGTACTTC,CASRASGRGGETQYF
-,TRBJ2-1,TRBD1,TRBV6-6,TGTGCCAGCAGTTACCTAGGGACAGGGGACAATGAGCAGTTCTTC,CASSYLGTGDNEQFF